The 17 T cell receptor beta chains given below trace back to one sample, sequenced in a study of OX40 agonist ivuxolimab in advanced cancers. The method was immunoSEQ multiplex PCR; TCRdb's version includes in-frame clones alone and lacks a portion of them. The table lists tens of thousands of clones, roughly 82% of them singletons. The input for sequencing was CD4+ or CD8+ T cells sorted from blood, taken in a trial of the OX40 agonist ivuxolimab. Receptors originate from an adult with an advanced solid tumor such as melanoma, head and neck, liver or kidney cancer.

The CDR3 DNA is TGCGCCAGCAGCCCCGGATCGGCAGGGAGCACCGGGGAGCTGTTTTTT. This codes for CASSPGSAGSTGELFF. The gene calls are TRBV5-1 and TRBJ2-2; D tentatively reads TRBD1 or TRBD2 (5 bases each). Trimming cost V 4 bases and J 4 bases, with 17 bases left between them. The CDR3 is made up of 16 amino acids. CDR1 and CDR2 (germline): SGHRS, YFSETQ.

DNA of the CDR3: TGTGCCAGCAGTGATTACATGAGATACGAGCAGTACTTC. It codes for CASSDYMRYEQYF. The chain combines TRBV2 with TRBJ2-7; unclear D gene. Germline V lookup: CDR1 SNHLY, CDR2 FYNNEI. V gave up 3 bases and J gave up 4 bases, with 10 bases separating them. This CDR3 has 13 residues.

CDR3 sequence: CASSRGPGRYGYTF. CDR3 coding DNA: TGTGCCAGCAGTAGGGGTCCCGGAAGGTATGGCTACACCTTC. The V call is TRBV5-8, the J call TRBJ1-2, with D maybe TRBD1 (5 bases). The CDR3 runs to 14 residues. The V end was cut by 5 bases, the J end by 5 bases, with 16 bases between. Germline values: CDR1 SGHTS, CDR2 YDEGEE. The variable domain in full, with the rest retrieved from reference TRBV5-8 and TRBJ1-2, is EAGVTQSPTHLIKTRGQQATLRCSPISGHTSVYWYQQALGLGLQFLLWYDEGEERNRGNFPPRFSGRQFPNYSSELNVNALELEDSALYLCASSRGPGRYGYTFGSGTRLTVV.

The chain carries TRBV10-3 and TRBJ2-7; tentatively, D is TRBD1 or TRBD2 (6 bases each). The CDR3 is 13 residues long. V was pared by 10 bases and J by 2 bases, with 15 bases between. Germline-derived CDR1 and CDR2 are ENHRY and SYGVKD. CDR3 region: CATQDGGTYEQYF. CDR3 nucleotides: TGTGCCACCCAGGACGGGGGCACCTACGAGCAGTACTTC.

This rearrangement joins TRBV6-1 to TRBJ2-7, with D unresolved. V shed 6 bases and J shed 2 bases, with 5 bases lying between them. The CDR3 is 11 residues long. Germline-derived CDR1 and CDR2 are MNHNS and SASEGT. The CDR3 sequence: CASRKAYEQYF. The CDR3 DNA is TGTGCCAGCAGGAAAGCCTACGAGCAGTACTTC.

This clone has just a few counts. The rearrangement uses TRBV5-1 and TRBJ2-2; TRBD2 aligns across 10 bases. Trimming removed 2 bases from V and 4 bases from J; junction bases left unmatched: 2. The CDR3 is made up of 15 amino acids. Germline V gives CDR1 SGHRS, CDR2 YFSETQ. The CDR3 coding sequence is TGCGCCAGCAGCTTTCCTAGCGGGGGCACCGGGGAGCTGTTTTTT. The encoded protein is CASSFPSGGTGELFF.

The chain employs TRBV7-8 and TRBJ2-2; TRBD1 or TRBD2 may be the D gene (6 bases each). The V gene's germline CDR1 is SGHVS and CDR2 FQNEAQ. Trimming stripped 7 bases from V and 4 bases from J, with 16 bases between. The CDR3 is 15 amino acids. In nucleotides, the CDR3 is TGTGCCAGCACCTCTTCGGGGGCAGGCACCGGGGAGCTGTTTTTT. Amino acid sequence: CASTSSGAGTGELFF.

The J gene is TRBJ2-2, the V gene TRBV7-8, with D maybe TRBD2 (6 bases). V was cut by 2 bases and J by 4 bases, with 14 bases left in between. Germline V gene lookup returns CDR1 SGHVS and CDR2 FQNEAQ. The CDR3 extends over 16 amino acids. The CDR3 region is CASSLPLAAGTGELFF. In DNA form, the CDR3 reads TGTGCCAGCAGCTTACCCTTAGCGGCGGGCACCGGGGAGCTGTTTTTT. The entire variable domain, with the rest obtained from reference TRBV7-8 and TRBJ2-2, is as follows: GAGVSQSPRYKVAKRGQDVALRCDPISGHVSLFWYQQALGQGPEFLTYFQNEAQLDKSGLPSDRFFAERPEGSVSTLKIQRTQQEDSAVYLCASSLPLAAGTGELFFGEGSRLTVL.

CDR3 loop: CASSRDFTADTIYF. The CDR3 region has the DNA TGTGCCAGCAGTCGGGACTTCACCGCCGACACCATATATTTT. The chain recombines TRBV6-5 with TRBJ1-3, with D tentatively TRBD1 (5 bases). Germline CDR1 and CDR2: MNHEY and SVGAGI. V was shortened by 5 bases and J by 8 bases, with 16 bases between the two germline ends. This CDR3 contains 14 residues.

This clone was seen only once. The chain links TRBV6-4 to TRBJ1-6; D ambiguous. Deletions cut 4 bases from V and 7 bases from J, with 11 bases between. The CDR3 spans 14 residues. The germline V gene has CDR1 MRHNA and CDR2 SNTAGT. The CDR3 sequence: CASSVEGGNSPLHF. The CDR3 nucleotides read TGTGCCAGCAGTGTGGAGGGAGGCAATTCACCCCTCCACTTT.

This clone was observed once. The J gene is TRBJ2-3, the V gene TRBV29-1; D possibly matches TRBD1 or TRBD2 (5 bases each). This CDR3 is 12 amino acids long. Trimming left V 3 bases short and J 1 base short, with 5 bases between. Per germline, CDR1 SQVTM and CDR2 ANQGSEA. CDR3 DNA sequence: TGCAGCGTTGAGGGGGGCACAGATACGCAGTATTTT. Its protein product is CSVEGGTDTQYF.

This chain connects TRBV4-1 to TRBJ2-6; no clear D gene. V was shortened by 0 bases and J by 0 bases, with 9 bases between the two germline ends. This CDR3 has 17 amino acids. Per the germline V gene, CDR1 is MGHRA and CDR2 is YSYEKL. The CDR3 sequence is CASSQEELGSGANVLTF. CDR3 DNA: TGCGCCAGCAGCCAAGAGGAACTGGGCTCTGGGGCCAACGTCCTGACTTTC.

The V and J genes are TRBV19 and TRBJ1-2; D possibly corresponds to TRBD1 (6 bases). From germline, CDR1 is LNHDA and CDR2 SQIVND (reference sequence). The V and J ends lost 5 bases and 1 base respectively, with 11 bases between them. The CDR3 consists of 14 residues. This chain's CDR3 is CASSPRQVNYGYTF. The CDR3 DNA reads as TGTGCCAGTAGTCCCCGACAGGTTAACTATGGCTACACCTTC.

The gene calls are TRBV6-5 and TRBJ1-4; a weak D match, TRBD1 (5 bases). The ends were cut back, 6 bases at V and 7 bases at J, with 15 bases in the middle. The CDR3 consists of 14 residues. Per the germline V gene, CDR1 is MNHEY and CDR2 is SVGAGI. Written as DNA, the CDR3 is TGTGCCAGCAGGAGAGGGGAAAGGGGTGAAAAACTGTTTTTT. Protein: CASRRGERGEKLFF.

This clone was counted only a few times. V is TRBV6-1 and J is TRBJ1-5; 7 bases align to TRBD1. With 6 bases clipped from V and 6 bases from J, the junction kept 5 bases outside the gene matches. CDR3 length: 13 residues. The germline CDR1 and CDR2 sequences are MNHNS and SASEGT. The DNA of the CDR3 is TGTGCCAGCAGGGCCTCAGGGGGTCAGCCCCAGCATTTT. This encodes CASRASGGQPQHF.

This chain uses TRBV19 with TRBJ2-5; D possibly corresponds to TRBD2 (5 bases). This CDR3 has 12 residues. Trimming took 7 bases from V and 11 from J, leaving 17 bases between them. Germline CDR1 reads LNHDA; CDR2 reads SQIVND (reference sequence). CDR3 sequence: CASKAGRGEQYF. As DNA, the CDR3 is TGTGCCAGTAAGGCCGGCCGTGGGGAGCAGTACTTC. Combining the CDR3 with reference TRBV19 and TRBJ2-5 gives the whole variable domain DGGITQSPKYLFRKEGQNVTLSCEQNLNHDAMYWYRQDPGQGLRLIYYSQIVNDFQKGDIAEGYSVSREKKESFPLTVTSAQKNPTAFYLCASKAGRGEQYFGPGTRLLVL.

This sequence joins TRBV28 and TRBJ2-7; D assignment may be TRBD1 or TRBD2 (5 bases each). V lost 4 bases and J lost 2, with 12 bases in between. The CDR3 has 14 residues. Germline-derived CDR1 and CDR2 are MDHEN and SYDVKM. In DNA, the CDR3 is TGTGCCAGCAGTTCCCCGGGACGGACCTACGAGCAGTACTTC. As protein: CASSSPGRTYEQYF.